These 10 T cell receptor beta chains came from one sample sequenced in a study of cytomegalovirus exposure and HLA in healthy donors. Amplification used 60 Vbeta primers and 13 Jbeta primers. Only in-frame clones appear in the TCRdb table, and some are missing; sequencing was by immunoSEQ multiplex PCR. The sample consists of 200,000 or so clones, 82% of them appearing once. The material sequenced was PBMCs. The receptors shown here come from a boy aged 2 to 10 in good health and CMV-seronegative.

This chain uses TRBV4-1 with TRBJ2-1; 9 nucleotides agree with TRBD2. This CDR3 comprises 17 residues. Germline CDR1 MGHRA, CDR2 YSYEKL. Unmatched junction bases numbered 10, after V lost 3 bases and J lost 4 bases. CDR3 DNA sequence: TGCGCCAGCAGCCACACGGGGACTAGCCGAGCGTACAATGAGCAGTTCTTC. This translates into CASSHTGTSRAYNEQFF.

The chain joins TRBV7-9 to TRBJ1-2, with a tentative D call TRBD1 (5 bases). The CDR3 extends over 14 amino acids. V gave up 5 bases and J gave up 8 bases, with 18 bases separating them. CDR1 is SEHNR, CDR2 FQNEAQ, per germline (reference sequence). In DNA, the CDR3 is TGTGCCAGCAGCCGAGGGAGGGGTTCTAGAGGCTACACCTTC. It specifies CASSRGRGSRGYTF.

The CDR3 DNA sequence: TGTGCCAGCAGTTTATCGGGCAGCTCCTACGAGCAGTACTTC. This encodes CASSLSGSSYEQYF. This sequence joins TRBV27 and TRBJ2-7; no definite D call. The V and J ends lost 0 bases and 0 bases respectively, with 6 bases between them. This CDR3 contains 14 residues. Per germline, CDR1 MNHEY and CDR2 SMNVEV (reference sequence).

CDR3 region: CASSQRSGYTF. The CDR3 DNA is TGTGCCAGCAGCCAGCGGTCCGGCTACACCTTC. This sequence joins TRBV5-6 and TRBJ1-2; D is unclear. V was cut by 4 bases and J by 8 bases, with 9 bases left in between. Germline CDR1 reads SGHDT; CDR2 reads YYEEEE. The CDR3 extends over 11 amino acids.

The CDR3 DNA reads as TGCGCCAGCAGCTCAGACCCTAGCGGTGAGCAGTTCTTC. Amino acids: CASSSDPSGEQFF. The V gene is TRBV5-1, the J gene TRBJ2-1; 7 bases match TRBD2. The germline V gene has CDR1 SGHRS and CDR2 YFSETQ. Trimming at V came to 3 bases and at J to 9 bases, leaving 6 bases not matched to a gene. The CDR3 extends over 13 amino acids.

In DNA form, the CDR3 reads TGTGCCAGCAGCTTACATGCGGGGGGGGGTTCCTACGAGCAGTACTTC. Translation gives CASSLHAGGGSYEQYF. The genes are TRBV11-2 and TRBJ2-7; TRBD2 aligns across 9 bases. CDR1 is SGHAT and CDR2 is FQNNGV in the germline V gene. The CDR3 extends over 16 amino acids. The V gene end was trimmed by 2 bases and the J gene end by 1 base; junction bases not matched to a gene: 6. Filled out from reference TRBV11-2 and TRBJ2-7, the complete variable domain reads EAGVAQSPRYKIIEKRQSVAFWCNPISGHATLYWYQQILGQGPKLLIQFQNNGVVDDSQLPKDRFSAERLKGVDSTLKIQPAKLEDSAVYLCASSLHAGGGSYEQYFGPGTRLTVT.

This chain links TRBV7-2 with TRBJ2-5; 8 bases align to TRBD1. Germline V CDR1 and CDR2: SGHTA, FQGNSA. V was clipped by 3 bases and J by 5 bases; unmatched bases: 2. CDR3 length: 13 residues. CDR3 nucleotides: TGTGCCAGCAGCTTTCGGACAGGGGAGACCCAGTACTTC. Residues: CASSFRTGETQYF.

V usage is TRBV4-2 and J usage is TRBJ1-1; D is unresolved. Per the germline V gene, CDR1 is LGHNA and CDR2 is YNFKEQ. The CDR3 runs to 13 residues. V gave up 0 bases and J gave up 0 bases, with 2 bases separating them. CDR3 residues: CASSQDLNTEAFF. In nucleotides, the CDR3 is TGTGCCAGCAGCCAAGACTTGAACACTGAAGCTTTCTTT.

V is TRBV9 and J is TRBJ2-3; 13 bases match TRBD2. V lost 3 bases, J lost 2 bases, and 3 bases stayed unmatched. In germline, CDR1 is SGDLS, CDR2 YYNGEE. This CDR3 is built from 16 residues. CDR3 in DNA: TGTGCCAGCAGCGCGACTAGCGGGGGGATCACAGATACGCAGTATTTT. Translated: CASSATSGGITDTQYF.

This chain links TRBV7-9 with TRBJ1-2, with no clear D. V lost 2 bases and J lost 5, with 18 bases in between. Per germline, CDR1 SEHNR and CDR2 FQNEAQ (reference sequence). This CDR3 region has 16 residues. CDR3 nucleotides: TGTGCCAGCAGCTTACGGGCGGACGGGATTCGATATGGCTACACCTTC. Encoded protein: CASSLRADGIRYGYTF.